A single sample gave rise to the 16 T cell receptor beta chains below, sequenced in a study of tumor and adjacent non-tumor tissue in lung cancer. The template was RNA from unsorted bulk tissue. The normal lung tissue was taken more than 3 cm from the tumor edge. The library came from three nested PCR rounds adapted from ARM-PCR protocols. TCRdb reprocessed the multiplex PCR reads via MiXCR and lists one record per CDR3 protein. The sample includes approximately 120,000 distinct CDR3 sequences, about 61% of them seen just once. What was sequenced was distant non-tumor lung tissue. These TCRs come from a man between 60 and 75 years old with non-small cell lung cancer.

This clonotype has a count of ten or more. The rearrangement uses TRBV12-3 or TRBV12-4 and TRBJ2-1, with D uncertain. Trimming cost V 3 bases and J 6 bases, with 15 bases left between them. The CDR3 covers 15 residues. CDR3 residues: CASSFPGSGGNEQFF. DNA for the CDR3: TGTGCCAGCAGTTTCCCGGGCTCGGGCGGCAATGAGCAGTTCTTC.

This clonotype was counted only a few times. The V gene is TRBV21-1, the J gene TRBJ2-1. TRBV21-1 is a known pseudogene. The CDR3 spans 14 residues. The CDR3 coding sequence is TGTGCCAGCAGCACCGCGCAGTGCGGCAATGAGCAGTTCTTC. Translated, it gives CASSTAQCGNEQFF.

This clonotype was seen at least ten times. The chain joins TRBV7-8 to TRBJ2-6, with a weak D call TRBD1 (5 bases). CDR1 and CDR2 (germline): SGHVS, FQNEAQ. This CDR3 region has 19 residues. Trimming pared 5 bases from V and 1 base from J, leaving 21 bases between. The CDR3 DNA is TGTGCCAGCAGCCCCAGGGCCAACCTGGGGTTGTCTGGGGCCAACGTCCTGACTTTC. This codes for CASSPRANLGLSGANVLTF. The variable domain in full, completed from reference TRBV7-8 and TRBJ2-6, reads GAGVSQSPRYKVAKRGQDVALRCDPISGHVSLFWYQQALGQGPEFLTYFQNEAQLDKSGLPSDRFFAERPEGSVSTLKIQRTQQEDSAVYLCASSPRANLGLSGANVLTFGAGSRLTVL.

Concerning this clonotype: Because the CDR3 is missing its conserved closing phenylalanine or tryptophan, this is likely a read error. This chain connects TRBV4-1 to TRBJ1-5; D might be TRBD1 (5 bases). Trimming cost V 0 bases and J 7 bases, with 10 bases left between them. The germline CDR1 and CDR2 sequences are MGHRA and YSYEKL. This CDR3 region has 14 residues. CDR3 DNA sequence: TGCGCCAGCAGCCAAGATGAGGGGTGCCAGCCCCAGCATCTT. This codes for CASSQDEGCQPQHL.

V gene TRBV20-1 combines with J gene TRBJ2-5, with 8 bases that match TRBD2. After removal of 2 bases from V and 5 bases from J, the junction contained 10 bases not matched to a gene. This CDR3 spans 15 amino acids. Looked up from germline, CDR1 is DFQATT and CDR2 is SNEGSKA (reference sequence). Here the CDR3 DNA reads TGCAGTGCTAGACCCCATGGTAGCGGGATCGAGACCCAGTACTTC. Protein sequence: CSARPHGSGIETQYF.

The table lists this clonotype with many counts. The chain joins TRBV12-3 or TRBV12-4 to TRBJ1-6, with a tentative D call TRBD1 (5 bases). The germline V and J ends were trimmed by 6 bases and 7 bases, with 13 bases remaining between them. CDR3 size: 14 residues. In nucleotides, the CDR3 is TGTGCCAGCAGCCTCGGGACTCCAAATTCACCCCTCCACTTT. This codes for CASSLGTPNSPLHF.

Relative to its sample, this clonotype is medium-sized. Here the CDR3 reads CASSYSEAWRTDTQYF. CDR3 nucleotides: TGTGCCAGCAGTTACTCCGAGGCGTGGAGGACGGATACGCAGTATTTT. The rearrangement joins TRBV6-5 to TRBJ2-3; tentative D call: TRBD2 (5 bases). Trimming pared 0 bases from V and 6 bases from J, leaving 16 bases between. From germline, CDR1 is MNHEY and CDR2 SVGAGI. The CDR3 extends over 16 amino acids.

This clonotype showed up many times. The chain uses TRBV29-1 and TRBJ2-1; 13 nucleotides agree with TRBD2. Germline CDR1 SQVTM, CDR2 ANQGSEA. CDR3 length equals 16 residues. V gave up 2 bases and J gave up 5 bases; unmatched junction bases: 6. The CDR3 region is CSVEWWTSGRNNEQFF. In nucleotides, the CDR3 is TGCAGCGTTGAATGGTGGACTAGCGGGAGAAACAATGAGCAGTTCTTC.

With respect to this clonotype: One junction end does not reproduce the germline sequence, and a read error may be involved. This chain uses TRBV12-3 or TRBV12-4 with TRBJ2-3; D may be TRBD1 (5 bases). The CDR3 extends over 16 amino acids. CDR3 sequence reads: CASHGSLGHPTNTQYF. The CDR3 DNA follows: TGTGCCAGCCACGGTTCACTGGGGCACCCCACAAATACGCAGTATTTT.

On this clonotype itself: Mismatch with germline at one junction end may stem from a read error. The chain recombines TRBV11-2 with TRBJ2-2; D uncertain. Per germline, CDR1 SGHAT and CDR2 FQNNGV. CDR3 length: 14 amino acids. The CDR3 DNA follows: TGTGCCAGCAACTTAGGCCGCTTTCCCGGGGAGCTGTTTTTT. This translates into CASNLGRFPGELFF. The full variable domain, with the rest looked up from reference TRBV11-2 and TRBJ2-2, is EAGVAQSPRYKIIEKRQSVAFWCNPISGHATLYWYQQILGQGPKLLIQFQNNGVVDDSQLPKDRFSAERLKGVDSTLKIQPAKLEDSAVYLCASNLGRFPGELFFGEGSRLTVL.

V and J are TRBV6-5 and TRBJ1-4; D is possibly TRBD1 (6 bases). Per the germline V gene, CDR1 is MNHEY and CDR2 is SVGAGI. CDR3 size: 14 residues. V was clipped by 8 bases and J by 11 bases, with 21 bases between them. CDR3 sequence (DNA): TGTGCCAGCGGAGCCCGGGACACTTTTCCGAAACTGTTTTTT. It encodes CASGARDTFPKLFF.

As regards this clonotype: This may be a read error, as it is one base from a much larger clone. The chain employs TRBV5-4 and TRBJ2-1; no firm D call. Between the trimmed V and J ends, which lost 2 bases and 6 bases, there was a span of 12 bases. This CDR3 has 14 residues. The germline V gene has CDR1 SGHNT and CDR2 YYREEE (reference sequence). The CDR3 sequence: CASSFRQLRNEQFF. CDR3 coding DNA: TGTGCCAGCAGCTTCCGCCAGCTTCGCAATGAGCAGTTCTTC. Complete variable domain (other parts from reference TRBV5-4 and TRBJ2-1): ETGVTQSPTHLIKTRGQQVTLRCSSQSGHNTVSWYQQALGQGPQFIFQYYREEENGRGNFPPRFSGLQFPNYSSELNVNALELDDSALYLCASSFRQLRNEQFFGPGTRLTVL.

The chain uses TRBV6-1 and TRBJ2-6; no firm D call. V was shortened by 10 bases and J by 14 bases, with 33 bases between the two germline ends. CDR3 length equals 17 residues. CDR1 is MNHNS, CDR2 SASEGT, per germline. The CDR3 region has the DNA TGTGCCATCTCTTCGTTCACAGCCGCTCGTGAGGCTAACATCCTGACTTTC. Protein: CAISSFTAAREANILTF.

In the case of this clonotype: This may be a read error, as it is one base from a much larger clone. This sequence joins TRBV6-2 or TRBV6-3 and TRBJ2-1; 8 bases are shared with TRBD1. The CDR3 spans 13 residues. Germline V CDR1 and CDR2: MNHEY, SVGEGT. The CDR3 region has the DNA TGTGTCTCAGAACGGACAGGGTTTGTTGAGCAGTTCTTC. Protein sequence: CVSERTGFVEQFF.

With regard to this clonotype: The CDR3 ends on some other residue instead of the conserved phenylalanine or tryptophan, so this is likely a read error. CDR3 in amino acids: CASSQAGRVRGRYGEQFL. DNA for the CDR3: TGCGCCAGCAGCCAAGCCGGGAGGGTCCGCGGGAGATATGGTGAGCAGTTCTTA. The chain recombines TRBV4-1 with TRBJ2-1; 8 bases are a match to TRBD2. V was clipped by 1 base and J by 9 bases; unmatched bases: 17. The CDR3 has 18 amino acids. The germline V gene encodes CDR1 MGHRA and CDR2 YSYEKL.

Sample share makes this clonotype medium-sized. The rearrangement links TRBV5-1 to TRBJ2-1; tentative D call: TRBD2 (7 bases). The CDR3 sequence is 14 residues long. CDR1 SGHRS and CDR2 YFSETQ come from the germline V gene. V was pared by 1 base and J by 8 bases, with 13 bases between. The CDR3 DNA follows: TGCGCCAGCAGCTTGTCTTCGGGGGGCGATGAGCAGTTCTTC. It specifies CASSLSSGGDEQFF.